These 23 T cell receptor delta chains were all obtained from the same sample, sequenced in a study of gamma-delta T cells after stem cell transplantation. TCRdb reapplied CATT to the RT-PCR reads. The profile shows some 1,300 delta-chain clones, 5.5% of them singletons. The sequencing sample was made of gamma-delta T cells. The source is a human donor. It is not recorded whose cells these are; they may come from a transplant donor.

Worth noting for this clone: The protein that TCRdb holds for this DNA derives from a much larger clone and differs from the translated DNA at residue 10, which likely indicates a read error; the protein shown here is translated from the DNA. The rearrangement uses TRDV2 and TRDJ1, with D perhaps matching TRDD3 (6 bases). Germline V gives CDR1 GEAIGNYY, CDR2 EKD. The ends were cut back, 0 bases at V and 0 bases at J, with 22 bases in the middle. This CDR3 is 19 amino acids long. Written as DNA, the CDR3 is TGTGCCTGTGACACCGTTCAATCTGGGGTAAACTGGGACACCGATAAACTCATCTTT. Protein sequence: CACDTVQSGVNWDTDKLIF.

The table lists this clone with a few counts. It differs at one base from a far larger clone, so likely a read error. At the DNA level, this CDR3 is encoded by other sequences in the same sample as well. The chain employs TRDV2 and TRDJ1; 8 bases agree with TRDD3. CDR3 size: 19 residues. Germline lookup yields CDR1 GEAIGNYY and CDR2 EKD. V was pared by 7 bases and J by 0 bases, with 21 bases of the junction left unmatched. CDR3 amino acids: CACDFLASSVLGDTDKLIF. In DNA form, the CDR3 reads TGTGCCTGCGACTTTTTAGCTTCCTCCGTACTGGGGGACACCGATAAACTCATCTTT.

Comment on this clone: TCRdb assigns this DNA the protein of a much larger clone, which departs from its translation at residue 17; this likely reflects a read error, and the protein shown comes from translating the DNA. The V gene is TRDV2, the J gene TRDJ3, with TRDD3 as a possible D gene (5 bases). CDR1 GEAIGNYY and CDR2 EKD come from the germline V gene. The CDR3 spans 19 residues. The CDR3 DNA reads TGTGCCTGTGACACCGCGTCCGGTCAGGCCTCCTGGGACACCCGACAGGTGTTTTTC. This gives the protein CACDTASGQASWDTRQVFF.

This clone was seen a handful of times. The amino acid sequence in TCRdb belongs to a much larger clone and departs from this DNA's translation at residue 11, likely a sequencing read error; the sequence shown is translated from the DNA. This sequence joins TRDV2 and TRDJ1; 7 nucleotides agree with TRDD3. V lost 3 bases and J lost 0; bases outside the gene matches: 21. Germline V CDR1 and CDR2: GEAIGNYY, EKD. The CDR3 covers 20 residues. The CDR3 sequence: CACDPLSGGILGVNTDKLIF. CDR3 in DNA: TGTGCCTGTGACCCACTCTCTGGCGGGATACTGGGCGTCAACACCGATAAACTCATCTTT.

This clone was seen a handful of times. With only one base between it and a far larger clone, this is likely a read error. This chain links TRDV2 with TRDJ1, with TRDD3 identical over 9 bases. This CDR3 contains 21 residues. The junction had 21 bases not matched to a gene; V was cut back by 0 bases and J by 2 bases. CDR1 is GEAIGNYY, CDR2 EKD, per germline. Here the CDR3 reads CACDTVPSGVTGGRRTDKLIF. Here the CDR3 DNA reads TGTGCCTGTGACACCGTCCCGTCTGGCGTTACTGGGGGACGCCGGACCGATAAACTCATCTTT.

This clone rates as medium-sized (0.01 to 0.1%). A read error likely explains this, since a far larger clone differs by one base. The same CDR3 arises from other DNA sequences in this sample as well. V usage is TRDV2 and J usage is TRDJ1; tentative D call: TRDD3 (6 bases). CDR3 size: 14 residues. Germline loops: CDR1 GEAIGNYY, CDR2 EKD. Trimming left V 0 bases short and J 5 bases short, with 12 bases between. The CDR3 region has the DNA TGTGCCTGTGACACCGTGGGGGGCACTGATAAACTCATCTTT. Translated: CACDTVGGTDKLIF.

The table lists this clone with a few counts. The protein that TCRdb holds for this DNA derives from a much larger clone and differs from the translated DNA at residue 14, which likely indicates a read error; the protein shown here is translated from the DNA. This chain uses TRDV2 with TRDJ3, with 9 bases matching TRDD3. Germline V gene sequence: CDR1 GEAIGNYY, CDR2 EKD. This CDR3 contains 19 residues. CDR3 residues: CACDTVLGDPSWDIRQMFF. As DNA, the CDR3 is TGTGCCTGTGACACCGTACTGGGGGACCCCTCTTGGGACATCCGACAGATGTTTTTC.

This clone has only a few counts. This likely reflects a read error, since a far larger clone is one base away. The same CDR3 arises from other DNA sequences in this sample as well. The chain joins TRDV2 to TRDJ1; D perhaps matches TRDD3 (5 bases). The CDR3 has 20 amino acids. Germline V CDR1 and CDR2: GEAIGNYY, EKD. The V gene lost 0 bases and the J gene lost 0 bases, with 25 bases spanning the gap. The CDR3 nucleotides read TGTGCCTGTGACACCGTTTCCCGAGGTGGGGTTCCCTCCTACACCGATAAACTCATCTTT. The encoded protein is CACDTVSRGGVPSYTDKLIF.

This clone occurred a few times. TCRdb's protein, taken from a much larger clone, differs from this DNA's translation at residue 3, likely owing to a read error; the protein displayed comes from the DNA. J is TRDJ3 and V is TRDV2; perhaps TRDD3 as D (6 bases). The germline V gene encodes CDR1 GEAIGNYY and CDR2 EKD. The CDR3 has 18 amino acids. The CDR3: CARDTAGEISWDTRQMFF. The CDR3 DNA follows: TGTGCCCGTGACACGGCTGGGGAAATCTCCTGGGACACCCGACAGATGTTTTTC.

As for this clone: The protein held in TCRdb is that of a much larger clone and does not match this DNA's translation at residue 4, likely because of a read error; the protein shown is translated from the DNA. This chain uses TRDV2 with TRDJ3; 8 bases align to TRDD3. From germline, CDR1 is GEAIGNYY and CDR2 EKD. V gave up 5 bases and J gave up 0 bases; unmatched junction bases: 11. The CDR3 runs 19 residues. CDR3 amino acids: CACGHTGGRSSWDTRQMFF. The CDR3 DNA reads as TGTGCCTGTGGCCATACTGGGGGTCGTAGCTCCTGGGACACCCGACAGATGTTTTTC.

This clone has just a few counts. Within the sample, other DNA sequences also encode this same CDR3. V usage is TRDV2 and J usage is TRDJ3, with D hard to call. The CDR3 has 18 amino acids. Between the trimmed V and J ends, which lost 0 bases and 0 bases, there was a span of 11 bases. CDR1 is GEAIGNYY, CDR2 EKD, per germline. The CDR3 sequence is CACDTVGPSSWDTRQMFF. CDR3 DNA: TGTGCCTGTGACACCGTGGGCCCTAGCTCCTGGGACACCCGACAGATGTTTTTC.

Comments on this clone: A read error is likely here: a far larger clone is one base away. This chain links TRDV2 with TRDJ2; 9 bases agree with TRDD3. The CDR3 sequence is 18 residues long. Losses at the gene ends were 2 bases for V and 4 bases for J; bases not matched to a gene: 13. Germline loops: CDR1 GEAIGNYY, CDR2 EKD. In DNA, the CDR3 is TGTGCCTGTGACAAAATGGGTGCTGGGGATACGGCGACAGCACAACTCTTCTTT. Translating gives CACDKMGAGDTATAQLFF.

This clone was observed a handful of times. The chain carries TRDV2 and TRDJ1; 9 bases fit TRDD3. Germline CDR1 is GEAIGNYY and CDR2 is EKD. This CDR3 contains 17 residues. V shed 3 bases and J 2 bases; nucleotides not matched to a gene: 12. The CDR3 coding sequence is TGTGCCTGTGACCCGGTTAGAGACTGGGGGACGACCGATAAACTCATCTTT. Translated: CACDPVRDWGTTDKLIF.

This clone has more than one count but fewer than ten. This sequence may be a read error, since a much larger clone differs from it by one base. Other nucleotide sequences in the sample specify the same CDR3. CDR3 protein: CACDTVQSGGNWDTDKLIF. In DNA, the CDR3 is TGTGCCTGCGACACCGTTCAATCTGGGGGAAACTGGGACACCGATAAACTCATCTTT. The V and J genes are TRDV2 and TRDJ1, with TRDD3 matching over 8 bases. The CDR3 contains 19 residues. CDR1 and CDR2 (germline): GEAIGNYY, EKD.

Only a few counts were recorded for this clone. The protein TCRdb gives is from a much larger clone and does not agree with this DNA's translation at residue 5, likely a read error; the protein shown here comes from the DNA. The CDR3 DNA reads TGTGCCTGTGACGCCATAGAAGGCGGGACGCACACCGATAAACTCATCTTT. Translation gives CACDAIEGGTHTDKLIF. The V call is TRDV2, the J call TRDJ1; no clear D. V was trimmed by 3 bases and J by 0 bases, leaving 19 bases between them. There are 17 residues in the CDR3. Germline-derived CDR1 and CDR2 are GEAIGNYY and EKD.

This clone qualifies as medium-sized (0.01 to 0.1%). A far bigger clonotype differs at one base, so this is likely a read error. The genes are TRDV1 and TRDJ1; D might be TRDD3 (6 bases). V was clipped by 1 base and J by 8 bases, with 17 bases between them. CDR1 TSWWSYY and CDR2 QGS come from the germline V gene. The CDR3 is 15 residues long. CDR3 region: CALGERLRGYPKLIF. The CDR3 DNA is TGTGCTCTTGGGGAACGCCTACGCGGATACCCGAAACTCATCTTT.

Points on this clone: The protein given by TCRdb reflects a much larger clone and differs at residue 12 from this DNA's translation, likely from a read error; the protein shown is the DNA's translation. The chain links TRDV2 to TRDJ3; 13 bases map to TRDD3. Looked up from germline, CDR1 is GEAIGNYY and CDR2 is EKD. The CDR3 covers 19 residues. V trimming: 3 bases; J trimming: 7 bases; junction bases outside the gene matches: 11. This CDR3 is CACDSVLGDTRCDTRQMFF. DNA of the CDR3: TGTGCCTGTGACTCCGTACTGGGGGATACGCGATGCGACACCCGACAGATGTTTTTC.

This clone has a handful of counts. The TCRdb protein, from a much larger clone, departs from this DNA's translation at residue 14, likely by read error; the protein shown derives from the DNA. The chain couples TRDV2 to TRDJ1, with 9 bases that match TRDD3. Germline loops: CDR1 GEAIGNYY, CDR2 EKD. CDR3 size: 19 residues. Losses at the gene ends were 0 bases for V and 8 bases for J; bases not matched to a gene: 21. CDR3 in amino acids: CACDTLGALGDSLTVKLIF. The CDR3 nucleotides read TGTGCCTGTGACACCCTCGGGGCACTGGGGGACTCCCTCACAGTAAAACTCATCTTT.

Details on this clone: Only one base separates this from a far larger clonotype, so it likely reflects a read error. The chain combines TRDV2 with TRDJ1; 9 nucleotides line up with TRDD3. Trimming at V came to 0 bases and at J to 0 bases, leaving 22 bases not matched to a gene. This CDR3 has 22 amino acids. Germline V lookup: CDR1 GEAIGNYY, CDR2 EKD. CDR3 coding DNA: TGTGCCTGTGACACCGTAAGTGAAAACACTGGGGGACCCCACCCGTACACCGATAAACTCATCTTT. Translation gives CACDTVSENTGGPHPYTDKLIF.

This clone turned up a few times. The mismatch at residue 5 between this DNA's translation and the TCRdb protein of a much larger clone likely reflects a read error; the protein shown is translated from the DNA. V and J are TRDV2 and TRDJ1; 7 bases fit TRDD3. This CDR3 has 18 residues. After removal of 3 bases from V and 2 bases from J, the junction contained 17 bases not matched to a gene. CDR1 is GEAIGNYY and CDR2 is EKD in the germline V gene. CDR3 region: CACDAVGRTLGMTDKLIF. CDR3 nucleotides: TGTGCCTGTGACGCCGTTGGCCGCACACTGGGGATGACCGATAAACTCATCTTT.

Only a few counts were recorded for this clone. A much larger clonotype is one base distant, so this may be a read error. The same CDR3 arises from other DNA sequences in this sample as well. The DNA of the CDR3 is TGTGCCCTTGGGGAACTAGTCATGCTGGGGATACCCGATAAACTCATCTTT. It encodes CALGELVMLGIPDKLIF. The chain is built from TRDV1 and TRDJ1; 8 bases map to TRDD3. Looked up from germline, CDR1 is TSWWSYY and CDR2 is QGS. The CDR3 spans 17 residues.

Of note for this clone: A far more abundant clone sits one base away, making this likely a read error. The chain is built from TRDV1 and TRDJ1; no reliable D call. CDR3 size: 12 residues. Germline CDR1 reads TSWWSYY; CDR2 reads QGS. CDR3 DNA: TGTGCTCTGCTCCCTTTAGCCGATGAACTCATCTTT. It specifies CALLPLADELIF.

Concerning this clone itself: This is likely an artifact of a read error, given a far larger clone one base away. The V call is TRDV2, the J call TRDJ1, with D possibly TRDD3 on 6 matching bases. CDR3 length: 21 residues. CDR1 is GEAIGNYY and CDR2 is EKD in the germline V gene. CDR3 sequence: CACDSLTSESPGDSATDKPIF. CDR3 DNA: TGTGCCTGTGACTCACTAACTTCTGAGTCCCCGGGGGACTCCGCGACCGATAAACCCATCTTT.